The rows below give T cell receptor beta chains drawn from one sample of a study of blood T cell repertoires in COVID-19. Assay: immunoSEQ multiplex PCR; the TCRdb copy retains only in-frame clones and omits some. The table has 100,000 to 150,000 clones, roughly 69% seen once; the top ten hold around 2%. Sample: peripheral blood. The origin of the receptors is a woman in her 70s with acute or convalescent COVID-19. CDR3s include the opening cysteine and the closing phenylalanine or tryptophan. The D gene is left open where the match is weak. Not all rows give a size; the values are once, few, many and, for expanded clones, a class.

TRBV11-2	TRBJ2-2	14	NA	NA	CASSTPTGTGELFF
TRBV5-1	TRBJ1-1	14	NA	many	CASSLALGGTEAFF
TRBV6-6	TRBJ2-7	15	TRBD2	once	CASSYGTSGSYEQYF
TRBV5-4	TRBJ1-3	19	TRBD1	NA	CASRRQRAPGQTTGNTIYF
TRBV30	TRBJ1-2	13	TRBD1	once	CAWDRGSNYGYTF
TRBV7-9	TRBJ1-4	14	NA	NA	CASSFQEGLEKLFF
TRBV6-2/TRBV6-3	TRBJ2-3	15	NA	NA	CASSRAGTGTDTQYF
TRBV2	TRBJ1-5	18	NA	NA	CASSEGGRVIGSNQPQHF
TRBV4-1	TRBJ2-1	14	TRBD2	few	CASSLAGGGNEQFF
TRBV4-1	TRBJ2-1	18	TRBD2	NA	CASSPGTSGRGAYNEQFF
TRBV19	TRBJ2-1	13	NA	NA	CASSIDPTGEQFF
TRBV23-1	TRBJ1-4	18	NA	NA	CASSQSVNRVTTNEKLFF
TRBV3-1/TRBV3-2	TRBJ2-7	13	NA	NA	CASSPRARHEQYF
TRBV7-8	TRBJ2-1	16	TRBD2	NA	CASSLVEGGRLYEQFF
TRBV10-3	TRBJ1-1	15	NA	many	CAISDRGAGDTEAFF
TRBV6-6	TRBJ1-1	11	NA	NA	CASLSFTEAFF
TRBV29-1	TRBJ1-2	11	TRBD1	many	CSAAGQGGYTF
TRBV5-1	TRBJ2-1	15	TRBD2	NA	CASSGGLGPLHEQFF
TRBV27	TRBJ2-6	16	NA	NA	CASSRRQVGGANVLTF
TRBV6-5	TRBJ2-7	13	NA	NA	CASLGSVDTEQYF
TRBV5-4	TRBJ2-3	14	NA	NA	CASTIGQGTDTQYF
TRBV11-2	TRBJ2-1	16	TRBD2	NA	CASSPGVAGGHNEQFF
TRBV5-1	TRBJ2-7	14	NA	NA	CASSPDRSSYEQYF
TRBV12-3/TRBV12-4	TRBJ2-7	13	NA	few	CASSIRGLYEQYF
TRBV14	TRBJ1-1	14	TRBD1	NA	CASSPGTGYTEAFF
TRBV6-2/TRBV6-3	TRBJ1-1	11	NA	NA	CASSLGTEAFF
TRBV9	TRBJ1-2	14	NA	NA	CASSAGTWNYGYTF
TRBV5-1	TRBJ2-5	14	TRBD1	NA	CASSPGGAEETQYF
TRBV11-2	TRBJ2-1	12	NA	NA	CASSPIGVEQFF
TRBV15	TRBJ1-5	14	TRBD1	NA	CATSQTGGYQPQHF
TRBV15	TRBJ2-7	16	TRBD1	NA	CATSRDAGTGWYEQYF
TRBV7-2	TRBJ1-1	15	TRBD1	NA	CASSKGQGGPTEAFF
TRBV2	TRBJ2-1	16	TRBD1	NA	CASSEVGTGAYNEQFF
TRBV6-5	TRBJ1-6	14	TRBD1	few	CASSQGAPERPLHF
TRBV27	TRBJ2-7	13	NA	few	CASTSGTSYEQYF
TRBV7-9	TRBJ1-5	14	NA	NA	CASSLKAEREPQHF
TRBV7-2	TRBJ2-1	13	TRBD1	NA	CASSPDRRNEQFF
TRBV7-3	TRBJ1-1	13	TRBD1	NA	CASSPGGTGKAFF
TRBV24-1	TRBJ2-2	14	NA	NA	CATSDPDSAGELFF
TRBV10-1	TRBJ2-5	11	TRBD1	NA	CAAGGMKTQYF
TRBV7-2	TRBJ2-7	15	NA	NA	CASSVIDWSSYEQYF
TRBV11-3	TRBJ2-3	16	TRBD2	NA	CASSWGGLVCTDTQYF
TRBV7-2	TRBJ2-7	15	TRBD2	NA	CASSLGLAGAYEQYF
TRBV30	TRBJ1-6	13	NA	NA	CAWSGQHNSPLHF
TRBV7-9	TRBJ2-5	15	NA	NA	CASSYTAAGEETQYF
TRBV6-6	TRBJ1-2	11	NA	once	CASSYSQGYTF
TRBV19	TRBJ2-2	13	NA	NA	CASSMLATGELFF
TRBV3-1/TRBV3-2	TRBJ2-5	15	NA	few	CASSQSGVKLETQYF
TRBV18	TRBJ2-2	16	TRBD1	NA	CASSPLPGDRAGELFF
TRBV3-1/TRBV3-2	TRBJ1-4	15	NA	NA	CASSQEGSNNEKLFF
TRBV2	TRBJ1-5	13	NA	NA	CASSGQVNEPQHF
TRBV19	TRBJ2-7	11	NA	NA	CASSYRYEQYF
TRBV19	TRBJ1-4	13	NA	NA	CASSIDSNEKLFF
TRBV5-1	TRBJ1-2	14	NA	NA	CASSYDFSNYGYTF
TRBV28	TRBJ1-5	15	NA	NA	CASSSSPGSNQPQHF